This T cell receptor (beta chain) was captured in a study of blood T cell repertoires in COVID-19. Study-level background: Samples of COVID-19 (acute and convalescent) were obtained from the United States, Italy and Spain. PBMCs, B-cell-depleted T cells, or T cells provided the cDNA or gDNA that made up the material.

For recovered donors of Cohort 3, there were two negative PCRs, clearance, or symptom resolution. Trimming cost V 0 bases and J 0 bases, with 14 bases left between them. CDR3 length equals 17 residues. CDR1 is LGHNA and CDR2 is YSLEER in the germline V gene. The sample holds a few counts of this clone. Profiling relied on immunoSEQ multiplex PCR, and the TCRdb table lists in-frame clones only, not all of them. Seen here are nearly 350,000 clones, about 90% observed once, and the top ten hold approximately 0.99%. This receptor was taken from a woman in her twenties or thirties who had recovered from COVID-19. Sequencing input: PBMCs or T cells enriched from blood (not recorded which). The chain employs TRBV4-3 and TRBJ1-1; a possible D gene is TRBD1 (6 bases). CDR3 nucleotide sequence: TGCGCCAGCAGCCAAGATTCCGCAGGGGCCATGAACACTGAAGCTTTCTTT. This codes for CASSQDSAGAMNTEAFF.